This T cell receptor beta chain was retrieved from a study of T-cell reconstitution after alpha-beta-depleted transplantation in children. The TCRbeta library incorporated unique molecular identifiers. TCRdb called the PCR reads again in MiXCR, with one record for every CDR3 protein. The sample lists 350,000 to 450,000 distinct CDR3 sequences; less than 15% were seen once. A few counts support this clonotype. This CDR3 region has 13 residues. The ends were cut back, 4 bases at V and 3 bases at J, with 11 bases in the middle. Looked up from germline, CDR1 is SGHTS and CDR2 is YDEGEE. The receptor was derived from a human donor who donated a stem cell graft to a child with Fanconi anemia. Sequences were derived from PBMCs, sampled from the stem cell graft. The chain has TRBV5-8 and TRBJ2-7, with D possibly matching TRBD2 (6 bases). The CDR3 DNA reads as TGTGCCAGCAGCCCGGGACTTCTCTACGAGCAGTACTTC. This encodes CASSPGLLYEQYF.